The present entry profiles one T cell receptor beta chain with its context. With a J-beta primer mix and a sample-barcoded 5' primer, a second PCR ran about 7 to 12 cycles. TCRdb called the 5' RACE reads again in MiXCR, with one record for every CDR3 protein. The sample consists of about 1.6 million distinct CDR3 sequences, roughly 30% of them appearing once. The data are from a study of blood T cells in healthy people across ages. Trimming removed 0 bases from V and 6 bases from J; junction bases left unmatched: 5. In germline, CDR1 is SGDLS, CDR2 YYNGEE. CDR3 length: 14 amino acids. The sequence was obtained from a woman in her twenties or thirties in good health. The sequenced sample consisted of blood. The chain employs TRBV9 and TRBJ2-7; 8 nucleotides align to TRBD1. The CDR3 sequence is CASSVVGQGSEQYF. CDR3 nucleotides: TGTGCCAGCAGCGTAGTTGGACAGGGCTCCGAGCAGTACTTC.